The 19 T cell receptor beta chains reported below all come from one sample, sequenced in a study of OX40 agonist ivuxolimab in advanced cancers. Assay: immunoSEQ multiplex PCR; the TCRdb copy retains only in-frame clones and omits some. The sample includes approximately 65,000 clones, roughly 82% of them seen just once. The sample consisted of CD4+ or CD8+ T cells sorted from blood, taken in a trial of the OX40 agonist ivuxolimab. The receptors originated from an adult with an advanced solid tumor such as melanoma, head and neck, liver or kidney cancer.

CDR3 DNA sequence: TGTGCCAGCAGCCCTCAGGGCGGGACTTACAATGAGCAGTTCTTC. Amino acid sequence: CASSPQGGTYNEQFF. The chain links TRBV9 to TRBJ2-1, with D tentatively TRBD2 (6 bases). The CDR3 contains 15 residues. Deletions cut 4 bases from V and 4 bases from J, with 15 bases between. Germline CDR1 SGDLS, CDR2 YYNGEE.

CDR3 nucleotides: TGTGCCAGCAGTCGAGCGGGGACAGATACGCAGTATTTT. Its protein product is CASSRAGTDTQYF. This rearrangement joins TRBV7-2 to TRBJ2-3, with 7 bases aligning to TRBD2. CDR1 and CDR2 (germline): SGHTA, FQGNSA. The V segment lost 6 bases and the J segment 3 bases; nucleotides outside the gene matches: 3. The CDR3 contains 13 residues. Based on the CDR3 plus reference TRBV7-2 and TRBJ2-3, the full variable domain is GAGVSQSPSNKVTEKGKDVELRCDPISGHTALYWYRQSLGQGLEFLIYFQGNSAPDKSGLPSDRFSAERTGGSVSTLTIQRTQQEDSAVYLCASSRAGTDTQYFGPGTRLTVL.

Here the CDR3 DNA reads TGTGCCAGCAGTTTTCGGGGCTCCTACAATGAGCAGTTCTTC. Translation gives CASSFRGSYNEQFF. The gene calls are TRBV28 and TRBJ2-1; perhaps TRBD2 as D (5 bases). CDR3 length equals 14 residues. CDR1 is MDHEN and CDR2 is SYDVKM in the germline V gene. V was clipped by 3 bases and J by 0 bases, with 6 bases between them.

The chain joins TRBV7-3 to TRBJ2-7; D unresolved. Germline V gene lookup returns CDR1 SGHTA and CDR2 FQGTGA. The CDR3 loop spans 13 amino acids. V was shortened by 2 bases and J by 4 bases, with 9 bases between the two germline ends. The CDR3 region is CASSLEAQYEQYF. CDR3 coding DNA: TGTGCCAGCAGCTTAGAAGCCCAGTACGAGCAGTACTTC.

The rearrangement joins TRBV9 to TRBJ2-1; D ambiguous. The V gene lost 0 bases and the J gene lost 3 bases, with 10 bases spanning the gap. Germline V lookup: CDR1 SGDLS, CDR2 YYNGEE. The CDR3 is 15 amino acids. CDR3 sequence reads: CASSVGVGNYNEQFF. DNA of the CDR3: TGTGCCAGCAGCGTAGGGGTGGGGAACTACAATGAGCAGTTCTTC.

The V gene is TRBV28, the J gene TRBJ1-2, with 11 positions matching TRBD1. The CDR3 sequence is 16 residues long. The germline gives CDR1 MDHEN, CDR2 SYDVKM. J gave up 4 bases and V 4 bases, and 8 bases lay outside the gene matches. The CDR3 loop is CASSWGGTGGIYGYTF. The CDR3 DNA reads as TGTGCCAGCAGTTGGGGCGGGACAGGGGGGATCTATGGCTACACCTTC.

V usage is TRBV28 and J usage is TRBJ1-1, with a tentative D call TRBD1 (6 bases). The CDR3 consists of 11 residues. Germline V gene lookup returns CDR1 MDHEN and CDR2 SYDVKM. Trimming removed 8 bases from V and 11 bases from J, with 15 bases in between. The CDR3: CASGGTRGAFF. As DNA, the CDR3 is TGTGCCAGCGGGGGAACAAGGGGGGCTTTCTTT.

This clone was seen more than once but under ten times. V is TRBV30 and J is TRBJ2-2; no reliable D call. The CDR3 covers 12 residues. Trimming cost V 7 bases and J 1 base, with 7 bases left between them. Germline CDR1 and CDR2: GTSNPN and SVGIG (reference sequence). In DNA, the CDR3 is TGTGCCTTACGACAGAACACCGGGGAGCTGTTTTTT. Its translation: CALRQNTGELFF.

The chain carries TRBV19 and TRBJ2-1; maybe TRBD2 (6 bases). This CDR3 is 13 amino acids long. The germline gives CDR1 LNHDA, CDR2 SQIVND (reference sequence). V lost 9 bases and J 8 bases, leaving 17 bases between the germline ends. In nucleotides, the CDR3 is TGTGCCAGCAGGGCGGGAAACCGCGATGAGCAGTTCTTC. Protein product: CASRAGNRDEQFF.

This chain links TRBV6-5 with TRBJ2-2; D may be TRBD2 (6 bases). CDR3 length: 14 residues. Trimming shortened V by 10 bases and J by 4 bases, and 16 bases separated the two germline ends. The germline gives CDR1 MNHEY, CDR2 SVGAGI. The CDR3: CAISPGSVTGELFF. In DNA, the CDR3 is TGTGCCATCAGCCCCGGGAGTGTCACCGGGGAGCTGTTTTTT.

The V and J genes are TRBV6-6 and TRBJ2-2; the match to TRBD2 covers 11 bases. The germline CDR1 and CDR2 sequences are MNHNY and SVGAGI (reference sequence). V was clipped by 6 bases and J by 7 bases; unmatched bases: 4. This CDR3 region has 14 residues. The CDR3 reads CASRLAGEGGELFF. CDR3 DNA: TGTGCCAGCAGACTAGCGGGAGAGGGCGGGGAGCTGTTTTTT.

The chain recombines TRBV7-2 with TRBJ1-5; possible D gene TRBD1, 5 bases. CDR3 length equals 19 residues. Trimming removed 5 bases from V and 0 bases from J, with 23 bases in between. Germline CDR1 is SGHTA and CDR2 is FQGNSA. The CDR3 loop reads CASSRSGVPTRYSNQPQHF. The CDR3 nucleotides are TGTGCCAGCAGCCGCTCGGGGGTACCCACACGTTATAGCAATCAGCCCCAGCATTTT.

The genes are TRBV21-1 and TRBJ1-3; the table's D call of TRBD1 was not tested on the DNA. TRBV21-1 represents a pseudogene. The CDR3 totals 18 residues. CDR3 amino acids: CASSGPRRLGALGNTIYF. The CDR3, as DNA: TGTGCCAGCAGCGGGCCCCGCAGATTGGGGGCGCTTGGAAACACCATATATTTT.

The rearrangement joins TRBV5-5 to TRBJ2-7; unclear D gene. Germline values: CDR1 SGHKS, CDR2 YYEKEE (reference sequence). Trimming left V 0 bases short and J 4 bases short, with 5 bases between. The CDR3 consists of 12 residues. CDR3 region: CASSLERYEQYF. CDR3 nucleotide sequence: TGTGCCAGCAGCTTGGAACGGTACGAGCAGTACTTC.

The chain employs TRBV7-3 and TRBJ2-1, with D unclear. The V gene lost 4 bases and the J gene lost 5 bases, with 6 bases spanning the gap. The germline V gene has CDR1 SGHTA and CDR2 FQGTGA. This CDR3 has 12 residues. Here the CDR3 DNA reads TGTGCCAGCAGCTCCAACAACAATGAGCAGTTCTTC. This encodes CASSSNNNEQFF.

This chain links TRBV7-3 with TRBJ1-1, with TRBD1 as a possible D gene (5 bases). The V end lost 3 bases, the J end lost 0 bases, and 8 bases lay between the germline ends. CDR3 length equals 14 residues. Germline V gives CDR1 SGHTA, CDR2 FQGTGA. The CDR3: CASSFGTVNTEAFF. DNA of the CDR3: TGTGCCAGCAGCTTCGGGACGGTGAACACTGAAGCTTTCTTT.

The V call is TRBV6-5, the J call TRBJ2-3, with D tentatively TRBD1 or TRBD2 (6 bases each). Trimming stripped 6 bases from V and 3 bases from J, with 16 bases between. This CDR3 is built from 15 residues. Germline values: CDR1 MNHEY, CDR2 SVGAGI. The CDR3 reads CASRSTGASTDTQYF. DNA for the CDR3: TGTGCCAGCAGATCTACGGGGGCATCTACAGATACGCAGTATTTT.

The rearrangement uses TRBV9 and TRBJ2-1, with 9 bases lining up with TRBD2. V trimming: 4 bases; J trimming: 8 bases; junction bases outside the gene matches: 10. The CDR3 consists of 15 residues. The germline CDR1 and CDR2 sequences are SGDLS and YYNGEE. The CDR3 bases are TGTGCCAGCAGCCAAGGAGTAGCGGGAGACGATGAGCAGTTCTTC. This translates into CASSQGVAGDDEQFF.

This chain uses TRBV6-6 with TRBJ1-2, with D unclear. CDR1 and CDR2 from the germline V gene are MNHNY and SVGAGI (reference sequence). The CDR3 consists of 14 residues. V was clipped by 0 bases and J by 3 bases, with 8 bases between them. The CDR3: CASSYSDGDYGYTF. DNA for the CDR3: TGTGCCAGCAGTTACTCGGACGGGGACTATGGCTACACCTTC.